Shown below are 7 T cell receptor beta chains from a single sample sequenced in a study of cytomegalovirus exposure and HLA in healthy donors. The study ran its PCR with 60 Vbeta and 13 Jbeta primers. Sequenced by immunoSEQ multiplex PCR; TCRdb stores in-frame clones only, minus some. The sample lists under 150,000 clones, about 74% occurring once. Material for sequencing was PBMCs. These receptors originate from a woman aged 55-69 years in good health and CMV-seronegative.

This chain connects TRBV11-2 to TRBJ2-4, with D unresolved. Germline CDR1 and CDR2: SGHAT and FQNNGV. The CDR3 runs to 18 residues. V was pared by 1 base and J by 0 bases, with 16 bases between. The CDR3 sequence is CASSLVFARSPAKNIQYF. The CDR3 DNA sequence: TGTGCCAGCAGCTTAGTATTTGCGAGATCCCCAGCCAAAAACATTCAGTACTTC. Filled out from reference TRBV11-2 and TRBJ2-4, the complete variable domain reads EAGVAQSPRYKIIEKRQSVAFWCNPISGHATLYWYQQILGQGPKLLIQFQNNGVVDDSQLPKDRFSAERLKGVDSTLKIQPAKLEDSAVYLCASSLVFARSPAKNIQYFGAGTRLSVL.

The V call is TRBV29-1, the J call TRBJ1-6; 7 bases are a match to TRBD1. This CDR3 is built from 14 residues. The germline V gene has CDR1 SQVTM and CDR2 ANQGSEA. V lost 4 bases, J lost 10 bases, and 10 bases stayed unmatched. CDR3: CSVALTGVGSPLHF. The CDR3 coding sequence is TGCAGCGTTGCTCTAACAGGGGTAGGATCACCCCTCCACTTT.

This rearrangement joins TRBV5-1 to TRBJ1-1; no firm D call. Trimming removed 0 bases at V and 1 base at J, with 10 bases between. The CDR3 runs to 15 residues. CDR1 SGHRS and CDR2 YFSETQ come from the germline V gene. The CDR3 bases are TGCGCCAGCAGCTTGGATTTGTCCAGGAACACTGAAGCTTTCTTT. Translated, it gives CASSLDLSRNTEAFF. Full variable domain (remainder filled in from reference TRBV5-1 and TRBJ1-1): KAGVTQTPRYLIKTRGQQVTLSCSPISGHRSVSWYQQTPGQGLQFLFEYFSETQRNKGNFPGRFSGRQFSNSRSEMNVSTLELGDSALYLCASSLDLSRNTEAFFGQGTRLTVV.

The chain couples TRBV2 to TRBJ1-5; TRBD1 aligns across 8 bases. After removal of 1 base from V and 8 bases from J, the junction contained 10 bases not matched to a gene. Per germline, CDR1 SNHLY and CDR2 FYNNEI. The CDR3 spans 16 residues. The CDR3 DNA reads TGTGCCAGCAGTGAAGATAGTTGGGACAGGCAAGAGCCCCAGCATTTT. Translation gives CASSEDSWDRQEPQHF.

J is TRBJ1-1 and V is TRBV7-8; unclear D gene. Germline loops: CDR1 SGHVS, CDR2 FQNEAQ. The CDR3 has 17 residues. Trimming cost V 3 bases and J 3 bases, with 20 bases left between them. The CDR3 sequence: CASSFVRIPGVYTEAFF. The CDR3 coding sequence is TGTGCCAGCAGCTTCGTCCGGATTCCCGGAGTTTACACTGAAGCTTTCTTT.

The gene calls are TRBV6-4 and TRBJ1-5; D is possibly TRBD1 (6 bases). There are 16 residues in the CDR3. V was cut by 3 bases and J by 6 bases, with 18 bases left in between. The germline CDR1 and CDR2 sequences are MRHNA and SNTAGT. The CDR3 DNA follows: TGTGCCAGCAGTGATCACCCAGGGGTAGGCGGTCAGCCCCAGCATTTT. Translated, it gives CASSDHPGVGGQPQHF.

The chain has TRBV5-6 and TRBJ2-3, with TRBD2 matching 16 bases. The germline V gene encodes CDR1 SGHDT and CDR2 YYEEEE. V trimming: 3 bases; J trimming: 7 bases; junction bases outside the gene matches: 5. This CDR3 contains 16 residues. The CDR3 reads CASSSGTSGGAYTQYF. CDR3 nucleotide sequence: TGTGCCAGCAGCTCTGGGACTAGCGGGGGGGCGTATACGCAGTATTTT.